These 5 T cell receptor beta chains came from one sample sequenced in a study of blood T cell repertoires in COVID-19. The protocol was immunoSEQ multiplex PCR, while the TCRdb copy is restricted to in-frame clones and leaves out a portion. The profile shows around 200,000 clones, about 82% of them singletons. Sequencing input: PBMCs or T cells enriched from blood (not recorded which). The receptor set was obtained from a man aged 40-50 years with acute COVID-19.

This clone was found a few times. This chain uses TRBV28 with TRBJ1-5; D is unclear. This CDR3 contains 16 residues. The germline gives CDR1 MDHEN, CDR2 SYDVKM. V dropped 10 bases and J dropped 0 bases, with 19 bases sitting between them. In nucleotides, the CDR3 is TGTGCCACCGAAGTGGTCAGAAGATATAGCAATCAGCCCCAGCATTTT. Translated, it gives CATEVVRRYSNQPQHF.

The chain couples TRBV27 to TRBJ2-2; possible D gene TRBD2, 5 bases. V was trimmed by 3 bases and J by 8 bases, leaving 7 bases between them. This CDR3 is 12 amino acids long. Germline assignment: CDR1 MNHEY and CDR2 SMNVEV (reference sequence). The CDR3 sequence: CASSFRGGELFF. Written as DNA, the CDR3 is TGTGCCAGCAGTTTTAGAGGGGGGGAGCTGTTTTTT.

The genes are TRBV7-3 and TRBJ2-5; TRBD1 is a possible D gene (5 bases). V lost 4 bases and J lost 4, with 10 bases in between. The CDR3 runs 13 residues. The germline gives CDR1 SGHTA, CDR2 FQGTGA. The CDR3 reads CASSYQGGETQYF. The CDR3 bases are TGTGCCAGCAGCTATCAGGGTGGAGAGACCCAGTACTTC.

The chain couples TRBV6-5 to TRBJ2-7, with D possibly matching TRBD1 (6 bases). There are 15 residues in the CDR3. CDR1 and CDR2 (germline): MNHEY, SVGAGI. V was trimmed by 2 bases and J by 2 bases, leaving 13 bases between them. CDR3 nucleotides: TGTGCCAGCAGTTACCCCAGGGGTGGAGCCTACGAGCAGTACTTC. Encoded protein: CASSYPRGGAYEQYF.

This clone was detected once. V gene TRBV7-8 combines with J gene TRBJ1-4; 10 nucleotides agree with TRBD1. The CDR3 sequence is 20 residues long. Unmatched junction bases numbered 15, after V lost 3 bases and J lost 2 bases. Germline lookup yields CDR1 SGHVS and CDR2 FQNEAQ. The CDR3 DNA is TGTGCCAGCAGCTTCATGGAGGGACAGGGGACTCCAAGGACTAATGAAAAACTGTTTTTT. It codes for CASSFMEGQGTPRTNEKLFF.